This T cell receptor beta chain stems from a study of shared clonotypes between healthy human individuals. CD45RO-negative, CCR7-selected cells formed the naive CD8 fraction, which excluded terminally differentiated effector memory CD45RA+ cells. A word on this clone: Its antigen is as yet unknown.

The CDR3 consists of 14 residues. Per the germline V gene, CDR1 is MGHRA and CDR2 is YSYEKL. V shed 3 bases and J 3 bases; nucleotides not matched to a gene: 3. Study conclusions and caveats: Clonotype sharing across a few donors was observed for about 4.8% of naive CD4 clonotypes.

Using 200 ng DNA, approximately 30,000 T cell genomes, the sorted-subset replicate PCRs were run. Sequencing was performed with immunoSEQ multiplex PCR; in TCRdb, only in-frame clones are kept and a portion is missing. The table shows about 600,000 clones, with 95% occurring only once. The sample was naive CD8+ T cells sorted from blood. The clonotype originates from a woman aged 25-40 years in good health. The chain combines TRBV4-1 with TRBJ2-7; 9 nucleotides agree with TRBD2. CDR3 DNA sequence: TGCGCCAGCAGCCAGGGACTAGCACACTACGAGCAGTACTTC. Encoded protein: CASSQGLAHYEQYF.